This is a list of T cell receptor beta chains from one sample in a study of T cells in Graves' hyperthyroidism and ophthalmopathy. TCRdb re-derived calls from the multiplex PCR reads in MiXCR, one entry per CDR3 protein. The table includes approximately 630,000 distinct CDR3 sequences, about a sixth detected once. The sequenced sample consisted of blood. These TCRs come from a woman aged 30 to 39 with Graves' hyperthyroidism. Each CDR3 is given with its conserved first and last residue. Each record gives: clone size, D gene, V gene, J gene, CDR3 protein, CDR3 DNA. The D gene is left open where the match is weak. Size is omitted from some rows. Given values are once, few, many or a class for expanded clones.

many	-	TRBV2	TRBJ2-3	CASSPDDADTQYF	TGTGCCAGCAGTCCCGATGATGCAGATACGCAGTATTTT
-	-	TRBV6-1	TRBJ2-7	CASSPQRGSSYEQYF	TGTGCCAGCAGCCCCCAAAGGGGGAGCTCCTACGAGCAGTACTTC
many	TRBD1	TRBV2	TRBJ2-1	CASSLLQGTGEQFF	TGTGCCAGCAGTCTCTTACAGGGGACCGGTGAGCAGTTCTTC
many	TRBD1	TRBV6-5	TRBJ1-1	CASSYSRTGHTEAFF	TGTGCCAGCAGTTACTCACGGACAGGCCACACTGAAGCTTTCTTT
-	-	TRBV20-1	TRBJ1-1	CSARFQLQRHTEAFF	TGCAGTGCTAGATTCCAGCTTCAGCGGCACACTGAAGCTTTCTTT
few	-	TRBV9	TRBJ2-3	CASTWGATTDTQYF	TGTGCCAGCACCTGGGGGGCTACCACAGATACGCAGTATTTT
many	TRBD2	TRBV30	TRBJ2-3	CAWSRGTSGRPDTQYF	TGTGCCTGGAGTAGAGGGACTAGCGGGAGGCCAGATACGCAGTATTTT
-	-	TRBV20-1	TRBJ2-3	CSARDITNGVTQYF	TGCAGTGCTAGAGATATCACAAACGGAGTGACGCAGTATTTT
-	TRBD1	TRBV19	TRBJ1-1	CASSSGQGDMNTEAFF	TGTGCCAGTAGCTCCGGACAGGGGGATATGAACACTGAAGCTTTCTTT
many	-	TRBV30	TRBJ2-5	CAWSPFRTRVETQYF	TGTGCCTGGTCGCCCTTCCGTACTAGGGTCGAGACCCAGTACTTC
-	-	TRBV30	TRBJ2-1	CAWSIASSSYNEQFF	TGTGCCTGGAGTATAGCGTCAAGCTCCTACAATGAGCAGTTCTTC
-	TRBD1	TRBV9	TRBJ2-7	CASSVGGTGLYEQYF	TGTGCCAGCAGCGTTGGTGGGACAGGGCTGTACGAGCAGTACTTC
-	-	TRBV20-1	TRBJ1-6	CSAYLSPSSSYNSPLHF	TGCAGTGCTTACCTCTCACCGAGCAGCTCCTATAATTCACCCCTCCACTTT
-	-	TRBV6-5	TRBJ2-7	CASSYRSSYYEQYF	TGTGCCAGCAGTTATAGGTCCTCATACTACGAGCAGTACTTC
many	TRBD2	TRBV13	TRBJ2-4	CASSGTSGRMGIQYF	TGTGCCAGCAGCGGGACTAGCGGGAGGATGGGCATTCAGTACTTC
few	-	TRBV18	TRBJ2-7	CASSLRQGSGGEQYF	TGTGCCAGCTCGCTTCGTCAGGGAAGTGGGGGCGAGCAGTACTTC
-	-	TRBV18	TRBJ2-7	CASSPLPQYEQYF	TGTGCCAGCTCACCCCTCCCCCAATACGAGCAGTACTTC
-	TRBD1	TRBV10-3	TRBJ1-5	CAISEGTGFHNQPQHF	TGTGCCATCAGTGAGGGGACAGGTTTCCACAATCAGCCCCAGCATTTT
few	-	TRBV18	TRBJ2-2	CASSPGQRQPGELFF	TGTGCCAGCTCACCGGGACAACGACAGCCCGGGGAGCTGTTTTTT
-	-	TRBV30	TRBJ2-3	CAWGAATGTGTDTQYF	TGTGCCTGGGGTGCGGCCACCGGGACGGGCACAGATACGCAGTATTTT
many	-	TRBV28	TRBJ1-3	CASSFPGPSGNTIYF	TGTGCCAGCAGTTTCCCGGGACCTTCTGGAAACACCATATATTTT
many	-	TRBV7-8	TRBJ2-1	CASSLAVAAGYNEQFF	TGTGCCAGCAGCTTAGCAGTAGCGGCAGGATACAATGAGCAGTTCTTC
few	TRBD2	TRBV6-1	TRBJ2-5	CASRVGTSGKSKVGQETQYF	TGTGCCAGCAGAGTGGGGACTAGCGGGAAAAGTAAGGTCGGGCAAGAGACCCAGTACTTC
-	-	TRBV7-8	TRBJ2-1	CASSLDRASNEQFF	TGTGCCAGCAGCCTCGACAGAGCCAGCAATGAGCAGTTCTTC
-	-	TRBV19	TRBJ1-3	CASMKDLRNTIYF	TGTGCCAGTATGAAGGACCTTAGAAACACCATATATTTT
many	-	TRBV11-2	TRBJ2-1	CASSLDIGSNEQFF	TGTGCCAGCAGCTTAGATATTGGAAGCAATGAGCAGTTCTTC
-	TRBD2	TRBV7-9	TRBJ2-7	CASSKTSGINYEQYF	TGTGCCAGCAGCAAGACTAGCGGGATCAACTACGAGCAGTACTTC
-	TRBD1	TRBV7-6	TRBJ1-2	CASSLYSGTDYGYTF	TGTGCCAGCAGCCTATATTCCGGGACAGATTATGGCTACACCTTC
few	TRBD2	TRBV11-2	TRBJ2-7	CASSLFASGYEQYF	TGTGCCAGCAGCTTATTTGCTAGCGGTTACGAGCAGTACTTC
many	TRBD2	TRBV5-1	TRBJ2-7	CASSLVPSGSYEQYF	TGCGCCAGCAGCTTGGTACCTAGCGGTTCCTACGAGCAGTACTTC
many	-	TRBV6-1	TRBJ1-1	CASRQFGGTEAFF	TGTGCCAGCAGACAGTTCGGGGGCACTGAAGCTTTCTTT
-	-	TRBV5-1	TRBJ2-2	CASSLVGSSNTGELFF	TGCGCCAGCAGCTTGGTGGGGTCGTCGAACACCGGGGAGCTGTTTTTT
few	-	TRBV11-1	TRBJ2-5	CASSSTAGQETQYF	TGTGCCAGCAGCTCCACAGCGGGCCAAGAGACCCAGTACTTC
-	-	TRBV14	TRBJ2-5	CASSQVGEETQYF	TGTGCCAGCAGCCAAGTTGGCGAAGAGACCCAGTACTTC
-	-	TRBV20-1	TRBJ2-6	CSAWDLGAHSGANVLTF	TGCAGTGCTTGGGACCTAGGGGCCCACTCTGGGGCCAACGTCCTGACTTTC
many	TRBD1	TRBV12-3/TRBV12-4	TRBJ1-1	CASKRDSVNTEAFF	TGTGCCAGCAAAAGGGACAGCGTGAACACTGAAGCTTTCTTT
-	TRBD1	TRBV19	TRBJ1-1	CASSIQGGGTEAFF	TGTGCCAGTAGTATACAGGGGGGGGGCACTGAAGCTTTCTTT
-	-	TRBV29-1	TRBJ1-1	CSVVGEDTEAFF	TGCAGCGTTGTAGGGGAGGACACTGAAGCTTTCTTT
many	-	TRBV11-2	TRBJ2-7	CASSLDSSFYEQYF	TGTGCCAGCAGCTTAGACAGTTCCTTCTACGAGCAGTACTTC
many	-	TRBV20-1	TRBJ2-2	CSGRNTGELFF	TGCAGTGGCCGTAACACCGGGGAGCTGTTTTTT
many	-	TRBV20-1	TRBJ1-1	CSANPSGRTEAFF	TGCAGTGCTAATCCTTCGGGGAGAACTGAAGCTTTCTTT
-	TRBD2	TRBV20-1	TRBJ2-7	CSARRGGREQYF	TGCAGTGCTAGAAGGGGCGGGAGGGAGCAGTACTTC
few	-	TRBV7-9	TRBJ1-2	CAGGYGYTF	TGTGCAGGGGGTTATGGCTACACCTTC
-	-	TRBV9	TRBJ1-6	CASSIGSESLHF	TGTGCCAGCAGCATCGGATCCGAGTCCCTCCACTTT
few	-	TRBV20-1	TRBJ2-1	CSPLKQALNEQFF	TGCAGCCCCCTTAAGCAAGCGCTCAATGAGCAGTTCTTC
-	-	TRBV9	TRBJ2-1	CASSVGLARYNEQFF	TGTGCCAGCAGCGTAGGTCTAGCGCGATACAATGAGCAGTTCTTC
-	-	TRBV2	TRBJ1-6	CASSDSARRNSPLHF	TGTGCCAGCAGTGATAGCGCCAGGCGGAATTCACCCCTCCACTTT
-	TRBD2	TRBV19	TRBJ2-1	CASNPGLAGRLADSYNEQFF	TGTGCCAGTAATCCGGGTCTGGCAGGGCGGCTAGCGGATTCCTACAATGAGCAGTTCTTC
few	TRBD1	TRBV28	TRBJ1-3	CASSFGTVVSGNTIYF	TGTGCCAGCAGTTTCGGGACAGTAGTCTCTGGAAACACCATATATTTT
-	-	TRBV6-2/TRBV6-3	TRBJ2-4	CASEAGTGPLNTQYF	TGTGCCAGCGAGGCAGGAACAGGGCCCTTGAACACTCAGTACTTC
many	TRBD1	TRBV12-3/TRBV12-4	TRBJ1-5	CASSLTGGGQPQHF	TGTGCCAGCAGTCTCACAGGGGGCGGGCAGCCCCAGCATTTT
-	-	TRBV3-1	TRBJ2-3	CASSQALEGLPGTDTQYF	TGTGCCAGCAGCCAAGCCCTCGAGGGGCTCCCCGGCACAGATACGCAGTATTTT
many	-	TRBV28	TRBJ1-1	CASSFFANPTANTEAFF	TGTGCCAGCAGTTTCTTCGCAAACCCGACGGCGAACACTGAAGCTTTCTTT
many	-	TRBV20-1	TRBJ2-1	CSASRASVYNEQFF	TGCAGTGCTAGTCGGGCTAGCGTCTACAATGAGCAGTTCTTC